This TCR beta chain was profiled in a study of shared clonotypes between healthy human individuals. Donors, healthy HIV-negative adults, lacked recent acute infections or vaccinations. Clones were sequenced by immunoSEQ multiplex PCR, and TCRdb holds only the in-frame ones, with some missing. The data show millions of clones, around nine tenths seen once. Germline V CDR1 and CDR2: SGHAT, FQNNGV. V was trimmed by 6 bases and J by 7 bases, leaving 12 bases between them. This CDR3 contains 12 residues. The J gene is TRBJ1-1, the V gene TRBV11-2; no reliable D call. This receptor was obtained from a man aged 18 to 35 in good health. What was sequenced was naive CD4+ T cells sorted from blood. Subset described: CD45RA+ positively selected. CDR3 DNA: TGTGCCAGCAGTAAGGGTTGGATTGAAGCTTTCTTT. It codes for CASSKGWIEAFF.